This is a list of T cell receptor beta chains from one sample in a study of shared clonotypes between healthy human individuals. Here immunoSEQ multiplex PCR was the method, and the copy in TCRdb shows in-frame clones only, minus some. Of more than 2 million clones listed, 90% to 96% were seen once; the top ten hold less than 0.15%. Source material: naive CD4+ T cells sorted from blood. The receptor set was obtained from a man aged 18 to 35 in good health. Both conserved end residues are part of each CDR3.

V gene: TRBV7-8
CDR3 length: 13
J gene: TRBJ2-1
CDR3 protein: CASSLALGAEQFF

V gene: TRBV18
CDR3 length: 15
J gene: TRBJ1-6
CDR3 protein: CASSPRTGGNSPLHF

V gene: TRBV27
CDR3 length: 13
J gene: TRBJ2-2
CDR3 protein: CASSLSYPGELFF

V gene: TRBV19
CDR3 length: 14
J gene: TRBJ1-3
CDR3 protein: CASSNTGAGNTIYF

V gene: TRBV30
CDR3 length: 12
J gene: TRBJ2-7
CDR3 protein: CAWTAGTGVQYF

V gene: TRBV7-2
CDR3 length: 14
J gene: TRBJ1-2
CDR3 protein: CASSFPTGEKGYTF

V gene: TRBV10-3
CDR3 length: 16
J gene: TRBJ2-3
CDR3 protein: CAISDGQGKIADTQYF

V gene: TRBV7-2
CDR3 length: 11
J gene: TRBJ1-1
CDR3 protein: CASSRLSEAFF

V gene: TRBV29-1
CDR3 length: 13
J gene: TRBJ2-5
CDR3 protein: CSANTGGEETQYF

V gene: TRBV11-2
CDR3 length: 11
J gene: TRBJ1-1
CDR3 protein: CASSPRPTAFF

V gene: TRBV10-3
CDR3 length: 15
J gene: TRBJ2-5
CDR3 protein: CAISSGGSLGETQYF

V gene: TRBV5-4
CDR3 length: 15
J gene: TRBJ2-7
CDR3 protein: CASRLGTSGSYEQYF

V gene: TRBV19
CDR3 length: 13
J gene: TRBJ2-7
CDR3 protein: CASYNAGRTEQYF

V gene: TRBV5-1
CDR3 length: 11
J gene: TRBJ2-1
CDR3 protein: CASSTGEEQFF

V gene: TRBV7-2
CDR3 length: 16
J gene: TRBJ2-5
CDR3 protein: CASSRLAGALGETQYF

V gene: TRBV5-4
CDR3 length: 17
J gene: TRBJ2-5
CDR3 protein: CASSLGLAGGTSETQYF

V gene: TRBV10-3
CDR3 length: 14
J gene: TRBJ2-7
CDR3 protein: CAVSSAQGADEQYF

V gene: TRBV5-1
CDR3 length: 14
J gene: TRBJ2-1
CDR3 protein: CASSPPGSYNEQFF

V gene: TRBV11-2
CDR3 length: 15
J gene: TRBJ2-7
CDR3 protein: CASSRVAMVYYEQYF

V gene: TRBV7-3
CDR3 length: 13
J gene: TRBJ1-1
CDR3 protein: CASSLIVGTEAFF

V gene: TRBV30
CDR3 length: 13
J gene: TRBJ1-1
CDR3 protein: CAWSAPENTEAFF

V gene: TRBV28
CDR3 length: 15
J gene: TRBJ2-7
CDR3 protein: CASSTASLARHEQYF

V gene: TRBV6-1
CDR3 length: 13
J gene: TRBJ2-5
CDR3 protein: CASRRGGKETQYF

V gene: TRBV29-1
CDR3 length: 12
J gene: TRBJ2-7
CDR3 protein: CSATSGAYEQYF

V gene: TRBV7-9
CDR3 length: 14
J gene: TRBJ1-1
CDR3 protein: CASSKPGQNTEAFF

V gene: TRBV6-1
CDR3 length: 13
J gene: TRBJ2-1
CDR3 protein: CASRVGQYNEQFF

V gene: TRBV28
CDR3 length: 15
J gene: TRBJ2-7
CDR3 protein: CASSLRDRATYEQYF

V gene: TRBV19
CDR3 length: 13
J gene: TRBJ1-2
CDR3 protein: CASSIGGLYGYTF

V gene: TRBV5-1
CDR3 length: 15
J gene: TRBJ2-3
CDR3 protein: CASRTVGLSTDTQYF

V gene: TRBV5-1
CDR3 length: 14
J gene: TRBJ2-2
CDR3 protein: CASRQGAGPGELFF

V gene: TRBV7-8
CDR3 length: 16
J gene: TRBJ1-5
CDR3 protein: CASSLLPTGGNQPQHF

V gene: TRBV2
CDR3 length: 15
J gene: TRBJ1-5
CDR3 protein: CASGGAGTSNQPQHF

V gene: TRBV7-9
CDR3 length: 14
J gene: TRBJ2-1
CDR3 protein: CASSLGTTHNEQFF

V gene: TRBV7-6
CDR3 length: 12
J gene: TRBJ2-5
CDR3 protein: CASSLALETQYF

V gene: TRBV19
CDR3 length: 15
J gene: TRBJ1-5
CDR3 protein: CASSILGVSNQPQHF

V gene: TRBV9
CDR3 length: 12
J gene: TRBJ1-2
CDR3 protein: CASRGGLYGYTF

V gene: TRBV11-2
CDR3 length: 14
J gene: TRBJ2-7
CDR3 protein: CASSLDPGAREQYF

V gene: TRBV6-5
CDR3 length: 15
J gene: TRBJ2-1
CDR3 protein: CASSASGTGGGEQFF

V gene: TRBV28
CDR3 length: 15
J gene: TRBJ1-5
CDR3 protein: CASSSRRQGYQPQHF

V gene: TRBV7-2
CDR3 length: 15
J gene: TRBJ1-1
CDR3 protein: CASSFSRLGDTEAFF

V gene: TRBV6-6
CDR3 length: 13
J gene: TRBJ2-7
CDR3 protein: CASSYPLLPEQYF

V gene: TRBV30
CDR3 length: 14
J gene: TRBJ2-2
CDR3 protein: CAWSDLSNTGELFF

V gene: TRBV7-2
CDR3 length: 15
J gene: TRBJ2-2
CDR3 protein: CASSLGWDNTGELFF

V gene: TRBV30
CDR3 length: 15
J gene: TRBJ2-7
CDR3 protein: CAWSVRGTGTGEQYF

V gene: TRBV28
CDR3 length: 16
J gene: TRBJ2-3
CDR3 protein: CASSSGGAGGHDTQYF

V gene: TRBV6-4
CDR3 length: 13
J gene: TRBJ2-3
CDR3 protein: CASSEQAGDTQYF

V gene: TRBV7-2
CDR3 length: 18
J gene: TRBJ2-3
CDR3 protein: CASSRTGTSGIGTDTQYF

V gene: TRBV11-2
CDR3 length: 17
J gene: TRBJ2-5
CDR3 protein: CASSLDGRGRYQETQYF